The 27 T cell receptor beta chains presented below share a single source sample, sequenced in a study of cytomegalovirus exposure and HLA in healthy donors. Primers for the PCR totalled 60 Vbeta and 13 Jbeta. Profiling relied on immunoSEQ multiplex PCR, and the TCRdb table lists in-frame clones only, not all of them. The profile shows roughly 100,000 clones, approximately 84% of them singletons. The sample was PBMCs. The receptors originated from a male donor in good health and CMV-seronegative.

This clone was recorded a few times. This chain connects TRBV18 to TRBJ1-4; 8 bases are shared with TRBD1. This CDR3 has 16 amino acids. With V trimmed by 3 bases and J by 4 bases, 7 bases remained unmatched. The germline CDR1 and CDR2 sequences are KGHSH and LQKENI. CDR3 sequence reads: CASSPSQGAYNEKLFF. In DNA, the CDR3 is TGTGCCAGCTCACCGAGCCAGGGGGCTTATAATGAAAAACTGTTTTTT.

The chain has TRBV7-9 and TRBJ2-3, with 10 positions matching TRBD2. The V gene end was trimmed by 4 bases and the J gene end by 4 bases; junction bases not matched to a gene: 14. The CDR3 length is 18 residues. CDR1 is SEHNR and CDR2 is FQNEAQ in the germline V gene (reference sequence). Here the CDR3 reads CASSYAKVAGGRADTQYF. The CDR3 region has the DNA TGTGCCAGCAGCTATGCCAAAGTAGCGGGAGGAAGGGCAGATACGCAGTATTTT. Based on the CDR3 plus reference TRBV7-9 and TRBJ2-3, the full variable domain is DTGVSQNPRHKITKRGQNVTFRCDPISEHNRLYWYRQTLGQGPEFLTYFQNEAQLEKSRLLSDRFSAERPKGSFSTLEIQRTEQGDSAMYLCASSYAKVAGGRADTQYFGPGTRLTVL.

CDR3: CASSIDPGSTDTQYF. CDR3 in DNA: TGTGCCAGCAGCATCGATCCCGGGTCAACAGATACGCAGTATTTT. V is TRBV25-1 and J is TRBJ2-3; no definite D call. Trimming cost V 6 bases and J 3 bases, with 16 bases left between them. This CDR3 comprises 15 residues. The V gene's germline CDR1 is MGHDK and CDR2 SYGVNS.

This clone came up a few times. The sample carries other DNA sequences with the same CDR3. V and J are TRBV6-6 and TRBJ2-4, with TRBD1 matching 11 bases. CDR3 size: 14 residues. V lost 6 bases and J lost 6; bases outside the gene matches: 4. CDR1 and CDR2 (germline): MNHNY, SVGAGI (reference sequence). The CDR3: CASRPGTGGNIQYF. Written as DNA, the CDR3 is TGTGCCAGCAGGCCCGGGACAGGGGGAAACATTCAGTACTTC.

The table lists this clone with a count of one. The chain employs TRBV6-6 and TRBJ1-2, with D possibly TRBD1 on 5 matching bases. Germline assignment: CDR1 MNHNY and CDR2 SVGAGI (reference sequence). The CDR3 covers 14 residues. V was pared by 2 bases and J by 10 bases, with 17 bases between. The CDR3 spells CASSYQRASGDYTF. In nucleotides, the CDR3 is TGTGCCAGCAGTTACCAGAGGGCCTCGGGGGACTACACCTTC.

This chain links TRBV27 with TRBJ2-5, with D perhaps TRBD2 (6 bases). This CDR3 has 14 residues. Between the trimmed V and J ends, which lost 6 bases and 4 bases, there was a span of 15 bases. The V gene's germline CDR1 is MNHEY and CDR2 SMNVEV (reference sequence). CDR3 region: CASSWQGGGETQYF. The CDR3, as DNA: TGTGCCAGCAGCTGGCAGGGAGGTGGAGAGACCCAGTACTTC.

The CDR3 loop is CASSQAPGLAGDTGELFF. The CDR3 DNA is TGCGCCAGCAGCCAGGCTCCGGGACTAGCGGGAGACACCGGGGAGCTGTTTTTT. The chain carries TRBV4-3 and TRBJ2-2; 14 bases are a match to TRBD2. Germline V CDR1 and CDR2: LGHNA, YSLEER. The CDR3 has 18 residues. The V segment lost 3 bases and the J segment 3 bases; nucleotides outside the gene matches: 6.

CDR3 bases: TGTGCCAGCAGCGTAGTCGGTAACTCCTACGAGCAGTACTTC. It translates to CASSVVGNSYEQYF. This chain links TRBV9 with TRBJ2-7, with D unresolved. The CDR3 covers 14 residues. V lost 0 bases and J lost 0, with 7 bases in between. Germline V gene data show CDR1 as SGDLS and CDR2 as YYNGEE.

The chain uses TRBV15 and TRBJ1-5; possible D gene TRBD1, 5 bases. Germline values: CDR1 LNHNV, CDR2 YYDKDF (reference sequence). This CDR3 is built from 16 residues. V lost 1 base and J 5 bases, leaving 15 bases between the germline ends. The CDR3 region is CATSRGIDSKYQPQHF. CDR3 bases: TGTGCCACCAGCAGAGGGATTGACAGCAAGTATCAGCCCCAGCATTTT.

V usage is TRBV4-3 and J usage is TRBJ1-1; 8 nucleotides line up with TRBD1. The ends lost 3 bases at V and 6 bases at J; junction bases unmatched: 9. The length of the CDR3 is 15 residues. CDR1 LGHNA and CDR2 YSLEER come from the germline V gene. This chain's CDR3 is CASSHLLDREAEAFF. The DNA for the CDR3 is TGCGCCAGCAGCCACCTCTTGGACAGGGAGGCTGAAGCTTTCTTT.

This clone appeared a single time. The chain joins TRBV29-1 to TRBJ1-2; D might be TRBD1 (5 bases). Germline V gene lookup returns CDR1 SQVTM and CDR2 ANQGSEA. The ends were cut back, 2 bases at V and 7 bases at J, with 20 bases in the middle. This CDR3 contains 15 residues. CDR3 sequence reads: CSVEKVGGGESGYTF. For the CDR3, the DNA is TGCAGCGTTGAAAAAGTCGGGGGAGGGGAGAGTGGCTACACCTTC.

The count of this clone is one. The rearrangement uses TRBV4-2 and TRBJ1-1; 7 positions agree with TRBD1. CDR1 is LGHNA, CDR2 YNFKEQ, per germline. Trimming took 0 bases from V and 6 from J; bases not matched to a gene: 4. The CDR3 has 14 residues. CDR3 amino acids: CASSQDQGGPEAFF. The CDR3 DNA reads TGTGCCAGCAGCCAAGATCAGGGGGGACCTGAAGCTTTCTTT.

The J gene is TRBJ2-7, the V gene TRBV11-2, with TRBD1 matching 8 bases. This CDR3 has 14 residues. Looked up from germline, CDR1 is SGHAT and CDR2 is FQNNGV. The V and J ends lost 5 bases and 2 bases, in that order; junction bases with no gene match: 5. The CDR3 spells CASSTSTGAYEQYF. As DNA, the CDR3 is TGTGCCAGCAGCACATCGACAGGGGCCTACGAGCAGTACTTC.

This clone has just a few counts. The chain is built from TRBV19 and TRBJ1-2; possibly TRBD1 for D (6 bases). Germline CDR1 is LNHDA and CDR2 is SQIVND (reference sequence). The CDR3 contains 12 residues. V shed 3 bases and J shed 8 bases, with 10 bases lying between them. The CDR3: CASSIGGAGYTF. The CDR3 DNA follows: TGTGCCAGTAGTATTGGGGGGGCCGGCTACACCTTC.

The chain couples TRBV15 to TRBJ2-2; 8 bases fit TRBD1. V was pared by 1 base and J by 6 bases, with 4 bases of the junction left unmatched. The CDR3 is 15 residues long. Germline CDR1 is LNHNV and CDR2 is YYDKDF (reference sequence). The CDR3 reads CATSRVTGGPGELFF. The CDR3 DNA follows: TGTGCCACCAGCAGAGTCACAGGGGGACCCGGGGAGCTGTTTTTT.

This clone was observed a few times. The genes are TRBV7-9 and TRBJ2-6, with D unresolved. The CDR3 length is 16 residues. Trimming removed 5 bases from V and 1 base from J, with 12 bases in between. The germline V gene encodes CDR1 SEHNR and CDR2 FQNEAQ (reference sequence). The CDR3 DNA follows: TGTGCCAGCAGCCCCAGGCGAAAATCTGGGGCCAACGTCCTGACTTTC. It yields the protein CASSPRRKSGANVLTF.

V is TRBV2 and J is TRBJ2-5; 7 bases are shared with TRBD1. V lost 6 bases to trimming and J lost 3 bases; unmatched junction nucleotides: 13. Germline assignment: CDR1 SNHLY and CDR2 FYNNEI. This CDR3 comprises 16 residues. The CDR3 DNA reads TGTGCCAGCAGGGCACAGACAGGGAGAAGCGAAGAGACCCAGTACTTC. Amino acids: CASRAQTGRSEETQYF.

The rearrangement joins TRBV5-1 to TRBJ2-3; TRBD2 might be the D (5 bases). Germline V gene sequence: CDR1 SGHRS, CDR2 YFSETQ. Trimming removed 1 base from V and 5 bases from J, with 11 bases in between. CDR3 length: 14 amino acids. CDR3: CASSLSGRGDTQYF. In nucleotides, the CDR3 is TGCGCCAGCAGCTTGTCGGGTCGGGGAGATACGCAGTATTTT.

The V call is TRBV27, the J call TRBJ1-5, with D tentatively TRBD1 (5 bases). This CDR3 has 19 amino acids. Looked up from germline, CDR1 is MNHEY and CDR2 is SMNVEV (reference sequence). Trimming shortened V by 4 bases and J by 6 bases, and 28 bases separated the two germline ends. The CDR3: CASSWTGSRWRGSSQPQHF. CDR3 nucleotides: TGTGCCAGCAGTTGGACGGGGTCGCGGTGGAGGGGCAGTTCTCAGCCCCAGCATTTT.

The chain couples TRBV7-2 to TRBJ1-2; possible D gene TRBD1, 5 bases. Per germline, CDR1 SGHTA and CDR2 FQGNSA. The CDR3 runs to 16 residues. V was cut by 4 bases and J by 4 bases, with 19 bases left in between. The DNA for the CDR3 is TGTGCCAGCAGCTCCGAGCTGACAGTAGGATTCTATGGCTACACCTTC. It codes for CASSSELTVGFYGYTF.

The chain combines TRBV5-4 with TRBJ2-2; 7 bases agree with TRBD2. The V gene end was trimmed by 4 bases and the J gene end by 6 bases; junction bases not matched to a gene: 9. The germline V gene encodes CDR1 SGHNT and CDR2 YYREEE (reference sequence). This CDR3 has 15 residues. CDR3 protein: CASSAGTILSGELFF. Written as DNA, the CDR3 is TGTGCCAGCAGCGCCGGGACTATCCTTTCCGGGGAGCTGTTTTTT. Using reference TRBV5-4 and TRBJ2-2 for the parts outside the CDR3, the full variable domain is ETGVTQSPTHLIKTRGQQVTLRCSSQSGHNTVSWYQQALGQGPQFIFQYYREEENGRGNFPPRFSGLQFPNYSSELNVNALELDDSALYLCASSAGTILSGELFFGEGSRLTVL.

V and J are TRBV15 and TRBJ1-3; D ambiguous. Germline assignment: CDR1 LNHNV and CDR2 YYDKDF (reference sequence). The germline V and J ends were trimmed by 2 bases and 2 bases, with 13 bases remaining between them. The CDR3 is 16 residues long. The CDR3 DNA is TGTGCCACCAGCAGATCCTCCTCTTATCCTGGAAACACCATATATTTT. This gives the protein CATSRSSSYPGNTIYF.

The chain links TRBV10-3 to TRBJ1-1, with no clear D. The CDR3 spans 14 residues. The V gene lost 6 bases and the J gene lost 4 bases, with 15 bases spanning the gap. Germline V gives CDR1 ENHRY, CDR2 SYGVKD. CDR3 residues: CAIRDLEAGTEAFF. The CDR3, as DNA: TGTGCCATCAGGGACCTTGAAGCGGGCACTGAAGCTTTCTTT.

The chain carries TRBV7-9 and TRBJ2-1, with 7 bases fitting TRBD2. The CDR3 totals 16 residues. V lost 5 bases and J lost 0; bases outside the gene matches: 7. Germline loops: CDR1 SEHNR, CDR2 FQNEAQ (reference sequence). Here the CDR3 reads CASSEPRDYSYNEQFF. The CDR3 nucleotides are TGTGCCAGCAGCGAACCCCGGGACTACTCCTACAATGAGCAGTTCTTC.

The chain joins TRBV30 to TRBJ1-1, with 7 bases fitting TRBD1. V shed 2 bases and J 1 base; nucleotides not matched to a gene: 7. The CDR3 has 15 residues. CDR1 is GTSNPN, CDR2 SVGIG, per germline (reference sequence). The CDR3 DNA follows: TGTGCCTGGAGTTTACCCGGGACAGAGAACACTGAAGCTTTCTTT. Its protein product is CAWSLPGTENTEAFF.

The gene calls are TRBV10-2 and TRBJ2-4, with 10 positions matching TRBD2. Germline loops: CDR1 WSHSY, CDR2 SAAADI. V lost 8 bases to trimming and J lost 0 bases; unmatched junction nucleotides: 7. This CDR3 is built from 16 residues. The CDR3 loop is CASGHRLAGAKNIQYF. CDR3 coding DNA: TGCGCCAGCGGACACCGACTAGCGGGAGCCAAAAACATTCAGTACTTC.

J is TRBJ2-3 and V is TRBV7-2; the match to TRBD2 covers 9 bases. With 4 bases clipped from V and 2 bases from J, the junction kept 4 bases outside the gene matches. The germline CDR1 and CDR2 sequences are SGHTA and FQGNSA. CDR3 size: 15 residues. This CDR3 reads CASSSRTSDTDTQYF. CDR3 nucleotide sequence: TGTGCCAGCAGCTCAAGGACTAGCGACACAGATACGCAGTATTTT.